A single sample is the source of the 26 T cell receptor beta chains below, sequenced in a study of patients and donors after allogeneic stem cell transplantation. MiXCR, applied by TCRdb to the RT-PCR reads, yields one record per CDR3 protein. The table has about 24,000 distinct CDR3 sequences, 25% to 30% seen once. Sample: blood, either unsorted or a sorted T cell fraction (not recorded which). The receptors were gathered from a human donor who was either an allogeneic HSCT recipient or a stem cell or donor lymphocyte infusion donor (not recorded which). It is not recorded whose cells these are; they may come from a transplant donor.

In this sample, this clonotype turned up a few times. This chain uses TRBV29-1 with TRBJ2-5; D is uncertain. The ends were cut back, 3 bases at V and 4 bases at J, with 6 bases in the middle. Looked up from germline, CDR1 is SQVTM and CDR2 is ANQGSEA. This CDR3 is 11 amino acids long. CDR3 sequence (DNA): TGCAGCGTTGAGGTTGGAGAGACCCAGTACTTC. Translated: CSVEVGETQYF. Full variable domain (rest looked up from reference TRBV29-1 and TRBJ2-5): SAVISQKPSRDICQRGTSLTIQCQVDSQVTMMFWYRQQPGQSLTLIATANQGSEATYESGFVIDKFPISRPNLTFSTLTVSNMSPEDSSIYLCSVEVGETQYFGPGTRLLVL.

V is TRBV11-2 and J is TRBJ1-5; D is unclear. This CDR3 contains 13 residues. Germline CDR1 SGHAT, CDR2 FQNNGV. The V end was cut by 5 bases, the J end by 5 bases, with 10 bases between. The CDR3 spells CASSMHSYQPQHF. CDR3 sequence (DNA): TGTGCCAGCAGCATGCACAGCTATCAGCCCCAGCATTTT.

This chain connects TRBV20-1 to TRBJ1-1; D gene unclear. The germline gives CDR1 DFQATT, CDR2 SNEGSKA (reference sequence). V was cut by 1 base and J by 1 base, with 16 bases left in between. The CDR3 has 16 residues. CDR3 amino acids: CSARALRRGWNTEAFF. Here the CDR3 DNA reads TGCAGTGCTAGAGCCTTGCGGCGGGGATGGAACACTGAAGCTTTCTTT.

The rearrangement joins TRBV6-5 to TRBJ1-3; D is undetermined. Germline values: CDR1 MNHEY, CDR2 SVGAGI. V was trimmed by 0 bases and J by 3 bases, leaving 12 bases between them. CDR3 length: 16 residues. Written as DNA, the CDR3 is TGTGCCAGCAGTTACTCGAGGGAGTCTGGTGGAAACACCATATATTTT. This encodes CASSYSRESGGNTIYF.

The gene calls are TRBV7-9 and TRBJ1-2, with D tentatively TRBD1 (5 bases). This CDR3 has 15 residues. In germline, CDR1 is SEHNR, CDR2 FQNEAQ (reference sequence). V gave up 2 bases and J gave up 0 bases, with 10 bases separating them. The CDR3 loop reads CASSLPWTTNYGYTF. CDR3 in DNA: TGTGCCAGCAGCTTACCATGGACAACTAACTATGGCTACACCTTC.

The CDR3 is CASRELPGPPSTEAFF. CDR3 sequence (DNA): TGTGCCAGCCGGGAACTACCTGGCCCACCCAGCACTGAAGCTTTCTTT. The chain combines TRBV6-1 with TRBJ1-1; D ambiguous. The CDR3 runs to 16 residues. The germline V and J ends were trimmed by 8 bases and 4 bases, with 23 bases remaining between them. Germline CDR1 reads MNHNS; CDR2 reads SASEGT.

V usage is TRBV6-4 and J usage is TRBJ2-3, with D unresolved. From germline, CDR1 is MRHNA and CDR2 SNTAGT. The CDR3 spans 15 residues. Trimming removed 6 bases from V and 0 bases from J, with 13 bases in between. CDR3 region: CASSLDGASTDTQYF. The CDR3 DNA follows: TGTGCCAGCAGCCTGGACGGAGCTAGCACAGATACGCAGTATTTT.

This chain links TRBV6-2 or TRBV6-3 with TRBJ2-7, with 10 bases matching TRBD1. The junction had 5 bases not matched to a gene; V was cut back by 2 bases and J by 4 bases. The CDR3 consists of 15 residues. The germline CDR1 and CDR2 sequences are MNHEY and SVGEGT. Written as DNA, the CDR3 is TGTGCCAGCAGTTACCCTGACAGGGGGCGTTACGAGCAGTACTTC. The encoded protein is CASSYPDRGRYEQYF.

The chain is built from TRBV6-6 and TRBJ1-2, with 10 bases aligning to TRBD1. The CDR3 runs 14 residues. From germline, CDR1 is MNHNY and CDR2 SVGAGI (reference sequence). Unmatched junction bases numbered 7, after V lost 4 bases and J lost 8 bases. CDR3 nucleotide sequence: TGTGCCAGCAGTTTTGGACAGGGGGGCGGAGGCTACACCTTC. Translation gives CASSFGQGGGGYTF.

The chain employs TRBV20-1 and TRBJ1-2, with D possibly being TRBD1 (6 bases). V was trimmed by 3 bases and J by 4 bases, leaving 18 bases between them. Germline CDR1 DFQATT, CDR2 SNEGSKA (reference sequence). The CDR3 runs to 15 residues. The CDR3 loop reads CSARLWTRGFYGYTF. The CDR3 DNA follows: TGCAGTGCTAGGCTCTGGACAAGGGGGTTCTATGGCTACACCTTC.

This clonotype appeared once. The gene calls are TRBV5-1 and TRBJ2-7, with TRBD1 identical over 7 bases. V shed 4 bases and J 2 bases; nucleotides not matched to a gene: 6. Germline CDR1 reads SGHRS; CDR2 reads YFSETQ. The CDR3 totals 14 residues. The CDR3 bases are TGCGCCAGCAGCCCGGGACAGCCAACCTACGAGCAGTACTTC. Encoded protein: CASSPGQPTYEQYF.

The chain links TRBV20-1 to TRBJ2-7; the match to TRBD1 covers 9 bases. V was clipped by 3 bases and J by 2 bases; unmatched bases: 8. This CDR3 is 15 amino acids long. Germline V gene lookup returns CDR1 DFQATT and CDR2 SNEGSKA (reference sequence). The DNA for the CDR3 is TGCAGTGCTAGCCTCCGGGACAGGGTACCCTACGAGCAGTACGTC. Amino acid sequence: CSASLRDRVPYEQYV.

This clonotype is judged medium-sized. The chain joins TRBV7-2 to TRBJ1-1, with D perhaps matching TRBD1 (6 bases). V was pared by 2 bases and J by 7 bases, with 11 bases between. The CDR3 sequence is 13 residues long. Germline CDR1 reads SGHTA; CDR2 reads FQGNSA. The chain's CDR3 is CASSLRTADEAFF. CDR3 nucleotides: TGTGCCAGCAGCTTAAGGACAGCAGATGAAGCTTTCTTT.

In this sample, this clonotype turned up a few times. The chain uses TRBV12-3 or TRBV12-4 and TRBJ1-5, with TRBD1 matching 9 bases. V was clipped by 3 bases and J by 0 bases; unmatched bases: 9. The CDR3 is 18 residues long. The CDR3 is CASSFGTGRVYSNQPQHF. DNA for the CDR3: TGTGCCAGCAGTTTTGGGACAGGGAGGGTCTATAGCAATCAGCCCCAGCATTTT.

The V call is TRBV10-3, the J call TRBJ1-4; no clear D gene. Germline CDR1 is ENHRY and CDR2 is SYGVKD. Trimming stripped 2 bases from V and 8 bases from J, with 12 bases between. The CDR3 is 14 residues long. This CDR3 reads CAISERPFGEKLFF. The CDR3 DNA is TGTGCCATCAGTGAGAGGCCCTTTGGAGAAAAACTGTTTTTT.

The V call is TRBV11-2, the J call TRBJ2-2, with TRBD2 identical over 7 bases. V shed 5 bases, J shed 3 bases, and the junction held 6 bases outside the gene matches. CDR1 is SGHAT, CDR2 FQNNGV, per germline. The CDR3 extends over 15 amino acids. In DNA form, the CDR3 reads TGTGCCAGCAGCCAAGGGCGGGGGTACACCGGGGAGCTGTTTTTT. Its protein is CASSQGRGYTGELFF.

This clonotype was seen a few times. The chain links TRBV28 to TRBJ1-5; 9 bases fit TRBD1. The V segment lost 5 bases and the J segment 11 bases; nucleotides outside the gene matches: 13. The CDR3 extends over 15 amino acids. The germline V gene encodes CDR1 MDHEN and CDR2 SYDVKM. The CDR3 loop reads CASSLGQGPLGAQHF. Written as DNA, the CDR3 is TGTGCCAGCAGTCTCGGACAGGGGCCTTTGGGGGCCCAGCATTTT.

The rearrangement links TRBV28 to TRBJ2-1, with D perhaps matching TRBD1 (6 bases). With 3 bases removed from V and 4 bases from J, the gap between germline ends came to 10 bases. This CDR3 comprises 14 residues. Germline CDR1 MDHEN, CDR2 SYDVKM. The CDR3 nucleotides read TGTGCCAGCAGTTTCCGCAGGGGTTACAATGAGCAGTTCTTC. Its translation is CASSFRRGYNEQFF.

This clonotype came up many times. The chain employs TRBV12-3 or TRBV12-4 and TRBJ2-3; D may be TRBD2 (5 bases). The CDR3 is 12 amino acids. V lost 3 bases and J 6 bases, leaving 7 bases between the germline ends. CDR3 in amino acids: CASSFGVDTQYF. In DNA, the CDR3 is TGTGCCAGCAGTTTCGGGGTGGATACGCAGTATTTT.

This clonotype appeared many times. This rearrangement joins TRBV4-2 to TRBJ1-2; TRBD1 might be the D (6 bases). The V gene's germline CDR1 is LGHNA and CDR2 YNFKEQ. The V gene lost 1 base and the J gene lost 4 bases, with 13 bases spanning the gap. CDR3 length equals 15 residues. This CDR3 reads CASSQVRQALYGYTF. CDR3 bases: TGTGCCAGCAGCCAAGTCCGACAGGCCCTCTATGGCTACACCTTC.

This clonotype was seen more than once but under ten times. This chain connects TRBV29-1 to TRBJ1-5, with TRBD1 matching over 9 bases. J was trimmed by 3 bases and V by 6 bases; bases with no gene match: 3. The CDR3 is made up of 13 amino acids. Germline V gene data show CDR1 as SQVTM and CDR2 as ANQGSEA. The CDR3 bases are TGCAGCGTAGGACAGGGGCCCAATCAGCCCCAGCATTTT. Amino acids: CSVGQGPNQPQHF.

This clonotype was recorded a few times. The genes are TRBV10-3 and TRBJ1-3; D is unclear. Trimming stripped 3 bases from V and 0 bases from J, with 12 bases between. This CDR3 has 16 residues. Germline assignment: CDR1 ENHRY and CDR2 SYGVKD. The CDR3 DNA sequence: TGTGCCATCAGTGAACTTCGGGCGTTCTCTGGAAACACCATATATTTT. It yields the protein CAISELRAFSGNTIYF.

The V call is TRBV25-1, the J call TRBJ2-5, with unresolved D. Looked up from germline, CDR1 is MGHDK and CDR2 is SYGVNS. V was cut by 3 bases and J by 5 bases, with 10 bases left in between. This CDR3 has 13 residues. CDR3 sequence (DNA): TGTGCCAGCAGTGATGTCAGCCCCGAGACCCAGTACTTC. This gives the protein CASSDVSPETQYF.

This chain joins TRBV6-2 or TRBV6-3 and TRBJ1-5; a weak D match, TRBD1 (5 bases). The germline V gene has CDR1 MNHEY and CDR2 SVGEGT. V lost 8 bases and J 5 bases, leaving 13 bases between the germline ends. This CDR3 has 13 amino acids. In DNA form, the CDR3 reads TGTGCCAGCGAAGGGCAGGGCTATCAGCCCCAGCATTTT. Translated, it gives CASEGQGYQPQHF.

This clonotype has a handful of counts. V and J are TRBV9 and TRBJ1-1; no definite D call. Trimming took off 0 bases at V and 5 bases at J, with 11 bases between the two ends. The CDR3 is 14 residues long. Germline CDR1 is SGDLS and CDR2 is YYNGEE. The DNA of the CDR3 is TGTGCCAGCAGCGTAGGAGAAGGGAGGACTGAAGCTTTCTTT. Translated, it gives CASSVGEGRTEAFF.

This clonotype was seen more than once but under ten times. This rearrangement joins TRBV19 to TRBJ1-6, with 7 bases lining up with TRBD1. Trimming cost V 11 bases and J 7 bases; bases outside gene matches: 11. Germline V gene lookup returns CDR1 LNHDA and CDR2 SQIVND (reference sequence). The CDR3 is made up of 14 amino acids. The CDR3 sequence is CAASTGEVNSPLHF. The CDR3 DNA reads TGTGCCGCAAGTACAGGGGAAGTCAATTCACCCCTCCACTTT.